This T cell receptor beta chain was retrieved from a study of cytomegalovirus exposure and HLA in healthy donors. Primers included in the PCR were 60 Vbeta and 13 Jbeta primers. The table came from immunoSEQ multiplex PCR; TCRdb's copy has only in-frame clones and leaves some out. In all, the sample yields approximately 110,000 clones. CDR1 LGHNA and CDR2 YNFKEQ come from the germline V gene. V was clipped by 0 bases and J by 2 bases, with 12 bases between them. The CDR3 loop spans 16 amino acids. Regarding this clone: Its antigen is still unknown.

Study conclusions and caveats: A later analysis showed that HLA-associated TCR beta chains had undergone more clonal expansion than equally common others.

Sample: PBMCs. The rearrangement links TRBV4-2 to TRBJ2-3, with D tentatively TRBD2 (6 bases). The sequence was obtained from a man aged 40-55 years in good health and CMV-seronegative. The CDR3 region has the DNA TGTGCCAGCAGCCAAGATTGGGGGGATTCCACAGATACGCAGTATTTT. Protein: CASSQDWGDSTDTQYF.